The source of this T cell receptor (beta chain) is a study of control samples from healthy donors and cancer patients. This clone was recorded only once. This table comes from immunoSEQ multiplex PCR, and its TCRdb copy is limited to in-frame clones, with some not included. The sample shows roughly 98,000 clones, 90% to 95% of them seen only once. This TCR was recovered from a man in his late teens or twenties in good health. Sequencing used blood.

In DNA, the CDR3 is TGTGCCAGCAGTGTTAGTGGGAGCTCCTACGAGCAGTACTTC. The encoded protein is CASSVSGSSYEQYF. The chain combines TRBV2 with TRBJ2-7; D might be TRBD2 (5 bases). V lost 4 bases and J 0 bases, leaving 10 bases between the germline ends. Germline-derived CDR1 and CDR2 are SNHLY and FYNNEI. The CDR3 extends over 14 amino acids.